One and the same sample provided the 29 T cell receptor beta chains below, sequenced in a study of CXCR3-negative and CXCR3-positive naive CD8 T cells. Study findings and constraints: A higher hydrophobicity marked the TRB CDR3s of CXCR3-positive naive cells versus CXCR3-negative naive cells.

5' RACE that incorporated UMI labels was used to prepare the TRB cDNA libraries. TCRdb reprocessed the 5' RACE reads, with one entry per CDR3 protein and no DNA. Its table records some 140,000 distinct CDR3 sequences. Their target antigens are unknown. Source material: naive CXCR3+ CD8+ T cells from blood. Subset of the sample: CD45RO-CCR7+CD27+CD95- naive CD8+ T cells expressing CXCR3 (TNR3+). These receptor sequences come from a human donor in good health. Some clones in this sample may be carry-over from other donors' samples.

J is TRBJ2-7 and V is TRBV12-3 or TRBV12-4; TCRdb lists TRBD1, though no DNA is available to test this call. The CDR3 spans 15 residues. CDR3 sequence: CASSFTGQGLYEQYF.

This chain joins TRBV12-3 or TRBV12-4 and TRBJ2-1; TCRdb calls TRBD1, which cannot be checked without DNA. The CDR3 is made up of 15 amino acids. The CDR3 reads CASSLVRGRDNEQFF.

V and J are TRBV6-5 and TRBJ2-5; TCRdb's assignment of TRBD1 cannot be checked, as there is no DNA. Germline CDR1 and CDR2: MNHEY and SVGAGI. This CDR3 is built from 16 residues. The CDR3 region is CASSYLGGKYQETQYF.

This rearrangement joins TRBV7-6 to TRBJ2-1; TCRdb calls TRBD2, which cannot be checked without DNA. The CDR3 sequence is 15 residues long. The germline V gene has CDR1 SGHVS and CDR2 FNYEAQ. CDR3 region: CASKSTSGGVHEQFF.

This sequence joins TRBV28 and TRBJ2-7. Germline assignment: CDR1 MDHEN and CDR2 SYDVKM. CDR3 size: 15 residues. The CDR3 spells CASSLPGTELYEQYF.

The chain links TRBV19 to TRBJ2-1; the D call from TCRdb, TRBD1, cannot be confirmed without DNA. CDR1 is LNHDA, CDR2 SQIVND, per germline (reference sequence). CDR3 length: 13 amino acids. The CDR3: CASTPGGFNEQFF.

The CDR3 loop is CASSQGGQIQETQYF. The chain joins TRBV3-1 to TRBJ2-5; TCRdb calls TRBD1, which cannot be checked without DNA. Germline CDR1 LGHDT, CDR2 YNNKEL (reference sequence). The CDR3 runs 15 residues.

This rearrangement joins TRBV5-5 to TRBJ2-3. CDR3 length: 14 residues. Germline CDR1 is SGHKS and CDR2 is YYEKEE (reference sequence). CDR3 in amino acids: CASSLADGTDTQYF. Full variable domain (outside the CDR3, taken from reference TRBV5-5 and TRBJ2-3): DAGVTQSPTHLIKTRGQQVTLRCSPISGHKSVSWYQQVLGQGPQFIFQYYEKEERGRGNFPDRFSARQFPNYSSELNVNALLLGDSALYLCASSLADGTDTQYFGPGTRLTVL.

This chain uses TRBV7-3 with TRBJ1-1. Germline CDR1 is SGHTA and CDR2 is FQGTGA. This CDR3 is built from 13 residues. The CDR3 spells CASSPPILSEAFF.

The chain combines TRBV9 with TRBJ2-3; TCRdb selects TRBD1, and the lack of DNA leaves this call unchecked. The length of the CDR3 is 17 residues. Germline-derived CDR1 and CDR2 are SGDLS and YYNGEE. This CDR3 is CASSVDPSWESTDTQYF. Full variable domain (remainder filled in from reference TRBV9 and TRBJ2-3): DSGVTQTPKHLITATGQRVTLRCSPRSGDLSVYWYQQSLDQGLQFLIQYYNGEERAKGNILERFSAQQFPDLHSELNLSSLELGDSALYFCASSVDPSWESTDTQYFGPGTRLTVL.

This chain uses TRBV20-1 with TRBJ1-1. Germline-derived CDR1 and CDR2 are DFQATT and SNEGSKA (reference sequence). There are 11 residues in the CDR3. The CDR3 loop reads CSARDYPEAFF.

The chain carries TRBV10-2 and TRBJ2-7; TCRdb gives TRBD2 as the D gene, but with no DNA this cannot be confirmed. The CDR3 is 18 amino acids. Germline CDR1 is WSHSY and CDR2 is SAAADI. CDR3 residues: CASSVRRLAGGVDYEQYF.

This chain connects TRBV4-1 to TRBJ2-3; the TCRdb D gene call, TRBD1, has no DNA to confirm it. This CDR3 is 16 amino acids long. Germline V gene data show CDR1 as MGHRA and CDR2 as YSYEKL. CDR3 residues: CASSQDVGTGRDTQYF.

CDR3: CASSKFGGTPHNEQFF. This sequence joins TRBV21-1 and TRBJ2-1. TRBV21-1 is noted as a pseudogene. The CDR3 consists of 16 residues.

The genes are TRBV6-1 and TRBJ2-2; no DNA is available, so the TRBD1 call from TCRdb remains unchecked. CDR3 length: 16 residues. Germline V CDR1 and CDR2: MNHNS, SASEGT. The CDR3 is CASSEDRVRNTGELFF.

The chain couples TRBV12-3 or TRBV12-4 to TRBJ2-1. This CDR3 comprises 15 residues. CDR3 in amino acids: CASSYDTFSYNEQFF.

The chain joins TRBV4-3 to TRBJ2-1; TCRdb's D call of TRBD2 is untestable without DNA. The CDR3 length is 16 residues. CDR1 and CDR2 (germline): LGHNA, YSLEER. Here the CDR3 reads CASSLGTSGAYNEQFF.

The rearrangement links TRBV28 to TRBJ2-1; TCRdb lists TRBD2, though no DNA is available to test this call. Germline V gene lookup returns CDR1 MDHEN and CDR2 SYDVKM. There are 15 residues in the CDR3. The CDR3 protein is CASSPGLAGFNEQFF.

The V and J genes are TRBV19 and TRBJ1-2. The CDR3 extends over 12 amino acids. The germline gives CDR1 LNHDA, CDR2 SQIVND (reference sequence). The CDR3 here is CASSIMRFGYTF.

This chain connects TRBV2 to TRBJ2-3; with no DNA, the TCRdb D assignment of TRBD1 cannot be verified. CDR1 is SNHLY and CDR2 is FYNNEI in the germline V gene. The CDR3 totals 13 residues. CDR3 residues: CASRKTGTDTQYF. Together with reference TRBV2 and TRBJ2-3, the CDR3 gives the full variable domain: EPEVTQTPSHQVTQMGQEVILRCVPISNHLYFYWYRQILGQKVEFLVSFYNNEISEKSEIFDDQFSVERPDGSNFTLKIRSTKLEDSAMYFCASRKTGTDTQYFGPGTRLTVL.

The J gene is TRBJ2-6, the V gene TRBV6-8. Looked up from germline, CDR1 is MNHGY and CDR2 is SAAAGT. The CDR3 extends over 20 amino acids. The CDR3 protein is CATEPRRPRRRNSGANVLTF.

The chain has TRBV4-1 and TRBJ2-7; TCRdb's assignment of TRBD1 cannot be checked, as there is no DNA. The CDR3 length is 13 residues. Germline loops: CDR1 MGHRA, CDR2 YSYEKL. The CDR3 region is CASSQQGGYEQYF.

The chain recombines TRBV12-3 or TRBV12-4 with TRBJ2-5; TCRdb indicates TRBD1, and absent DNA this call remains unverified. The CDR3 covers 15 residues. The CDR3 loop reads CASSPTGTPQETQYF.

The gene calls are TRBV3-1 and TRBJ1-5. This CDR3 spans 16 amino acids. The germline gives CDR1 LGHDT, CDR2 YNNKEL (reference sequence). Here the CDR3 reads CASSQDWDASNQPQHF. Full variable domain (missing parts from reference TRBV3-1 and TRBJ1-5): DTAVSQTPKYLVTQMGNDKSIKCEQNLGHDTMYWYKQDSKKFLKIMFSYNNKELIINETVPNRFSPKSPDKAHLNLHINSLELGDSAVYFCASSQDWDASNQPQHFGDGTRLSIL.

The chain carries TRBV12-3 or TRBV12-4 and TRBJ2-5; TCRdb reports TRBD1, a call that lacks DNA to check it against. The CDR3 totals 16 residues. CDR3 sequence: CASSPTGDRLLETQYF.

The chain combines TRBV10-3 with TRBJ2-2. From germline, CDR1 is ENHRY and CDR2 SYGVKD. This CDR3 region has 14 residues. The CDR3 loop is CAIRLPANTGELFF.

V and J are TRBV12-3 or TRBV12-4 and TRBJ2-1. The CDR3 loop spans 15 amino acids. The CDR3 here is CASSSWRLLANEQFF.

The chain uses TRBV7-7 and TRBJ2-5; TCRdb reports TRBD1, a call that lacks DNA to check it against. Germline V lookup: CDR1 SSHAT, CDR2 FNYEAQ (reference sequence). The CDR3 has 13 residues. The CDR3 region is CASSGGIQETQYF.

This chain links TRBV7-6 with TRBJ2-2; TCRdb proposes TRBD1, but this gene call is untestable without DNA. Germline CDR1 SGHVS, CDR2 FNYEAQ. This CDR3 is built from 16 residues. CDR3 region: CASSLAPGHNTGELLF. The variable domain in full, with the rest retrieved from reference TRBV7-6 and TRBJ2-2, is GAGVSQSPRYKVTKRGQDVALRCDPISGHVSLYWYRQALGQGPEFLTYFNYEAQQDKSGLPNDRFSAERPEGSISTLTIQRTEQRDSAMYRCASSLAPGHNTGELLFGEGSRLTVL.